Following are 30 T cell receptor beta chains from one sample sequenced in a study of early T cells in non-severe SARS-CoV-2 infection (dated by TCRdb to about 2021). Library creation used 5' RACE. Sequencing was carried out with a NextSeq 500. TCRdb reprocessing: public reads trimmed at Q25 with fastp, clones called with MiXCR, in-frame beta chains kept. Each entry merges the rows of one CDR3 protein and shows their most common DNA and genes. The sample data list roughly 80,000 distinct CDR3 sequences, and around 8.7% of these were observed just once. More than 4.5% of the sample goes to the ten largest clones. Sequenced sample: whole blood. Source of these receptors: an adult who was a healthcare worker with PCR-confirmed SARS-CoV-2 infection or an uninfected control (not recorded which).

This clonotype showed up many times. The chain employs TRBV12-3 or TRBV12-4 and TRBJ2-1; 14 bases map to TRBD2. The trim removed 5 bases at V and 10 bases at J, leaving 13 bases unmatched. The length of the CDR3 is 17 residues. CDR3 coding DNA: TGTGCCAGCAGTGGGAGCCAGGGACTAGCGGGAGTCGGGGAGCAGTTCTTC. Protein sequence: CASSGSQGLAGVGEQFF.

There are many counts of this clonotype. V usage is TRBV10-3 and J usage is TRBJ2-7; D unclear. The CDR3 contains 11 residues. Trimming took off 6 bases at V and 7 bases at J, with 10 bases between the two ends. Germline V gene data show CDR1 as ENHRY and CDR2 as SYGVKD. The DNA of the CDR3 is TGTGCCATCAGGGAGCTTGAGGAGCAGTACTTC. Translation gives CAIRELEEQYF.

The sample holds many counts of this clonotype. The chain has TRBV12-3 or TRBV12-4 and TRBJ2-1, with 11 bases matching TRBD1. This CDR3 spans 15 amino acids. V dropped 6 bases and J dropped 9; count of bases not matched to a gene: 10. CDR3 residues: CASSLRDRGSSEQFF. CDR3 bases: TGTGCCAGCAGCCTACGGGACAGGGGGAGTAGTGAGCAGTTCTTC.

This rearrangement joins TRBV24-1 to TRBJ2-2; perhaps TRBD1 as D (6 bases). V lost 1 base, J lost 0 bases, and 11 bases lay in between. From germline, CDR1 is KGHDR and CDR2 SFDVKD. This CDR3 is built from 17 residues. The CDR3 protein is CATSDFGQPPNTGELFF. For the CDR3, the DNA is TGTGCCACCAGTGATTTTGGACAGCCTCCGAACACCGGGGAGCTGTTTTTT.

This clonotype was observed many times. The chain links TRBV12-5 to TRBJ2-1, with 8 nucleotides matching TRBD2. CDR3 length: 15 residues. The J segment lost 8 bases and the V segment lost 1 base, leaving 7 bases of the junction unmatched. Germline CDR1 and CDR2: LGHNT and FRNRAP. Here the CDR3 reads CASGLDSGRGDEQFF. Written as DNA, the CDR3 is TGTGCTAGTGGTTTGGACAGCGGGAGAGGGGATGAGCAGTTCTTC.

The chain recombines TRBV4-2 with TRBJ2-7; 10 bases are shared with TRBD2. From germline, CDR1 is LGHNA and CDR2 YNFKEQ. The CDR3 length is 16 residues. After removal of 3 bases from V and 3 bases from J, the junction contained 8 bases not matched to a gene. DNA for the CDR3: TGTGCCAGCAGCCATCATAGCGGGAGGACCTTCTACGAGCAGTACTTC. Its protein product is CASSHHSGRTFYEQYF.

This CDR3 is CASGLRLGAGANTGELFF. In DNA, the CDR3 is TGTGCTAGTGGTTTACGACTGGGGGCTGGAGCGAACACCGGGGAGCTGTTTTTT. The V and J genes are TRBV12-5 and TRBJ2-2; TRBD1 might be the D (6 bases). This CDR3 is built from 18 residues. Germline CDR1 is LGHNT and CDR2 is FRNRAP. Trimming removed 3 bases from V and 0 bases from J, with 17 bases in between.

This chain joins TRBV7-9 and TRBJ2-7; weak D call: TRBD2 (5 bases). CDR3 length equals 15 residues. The germline CDR1 and CDR2 sequences are SEHNR and FQNEAQ (reference sequence). V lost 1 base, J lost 3 bases, and 13 bases lay in between. CDR3 residues: CASSLGGGPDYEQYF. The CDR3 nucleotides read TGTGCCAGCAGCTTAGGCGGAGGCCCCGACTACGAGCAGTACTTC. Together with reference TRBV7-9 and TRBJ2-7, the CDR3 gives the full variable domain: DTGVSQNPRHKITKRGQNVTFRCDPISEHNRLYWYRQTLGQGPEFLTYFQNEAQLEKSRLLSDRFSAERPKGSFSTLEIQRTEQGDSAMYLCASSLGGGPDYEQYFGPGTRLTVT.

This clonotype was detected a few times. This chain connects TRBV25-1 to TRBJ2-1; maybe TRBD2 (5 bases). CDR3 length equals 15 residues. The V and J ends lost 6 bases and 7 bases respectively, with 19 bases between them. Germline lookup yields CDR1 MGHDK and CDR2 SYGVNS. CDR3 sequence: CASSGVGARGNEQFF. The DNA of the CDR3 is TGTGCCAGCAGCGGGGTCGGCGCCAGAGGGAATGAGCAGTTCTTC.

V usage is TRBV27 and J usage is TRBJ2-7; D tentatively fits TRBD1 or TRBD2 (5 bases each). Trimming took off 5 bases at V and 7 bases at J, with 24 bases between the two ends. This CDR3 has 16 residues. Per germline, CDR1 MNHEY and CDR2 SMNVEV (reference sequence). In DNA form, the CDR3 reads TGTGCCAGCAGTGGGGCTTGGCAGGGACGGTCGGGTGAGCAGTACTTC. Amino acids: CASSGAWQGRSGEQYF.

This clonotype was counted many times. The chain recombines TRBV15 with TRBJ2-5; tentatively, D is TRBD2 (5 bases). V was shortened by 0 bases and J by 3 bases, with 11 bases between the two germline ends. The germline V gene encodes CDR1 LNHNV and CDR2 YYDKDF (reference sequence). The CDR3 has 15 amino acids. The CDR3 nucleotides read TGTGCCACCAGCAGAGATCTCTTGGAGGAAGAGACCCAGTACTTC. Translated: CATSRDLLEEETQYF.

This clonotype was detected only a few times. This chain links TRBV6-5 with TRBJ2-7; D may be TRBD1 (5 bases). Germline CDR1 MNHEY, CDR2 SVGAGI. This CDR3 is built from 16 residues. The V end was cut by 6 bases, the J end by 5 bases, with 23 bases between. The CDR3 nucleotides read TGTGCCAGCAGCAACGCCTGGACACTTTCGGTAAACGAGCAGTACTTC. Translated, it gives CASSNAWTLSVNEQYF.

The chain couples TRBV2 to TRBJ2-2; D remains unclear. CDR1 is SNHLY, CDR2 FYNNEI, per germline. Trimming shortened V by 4 bases and J by 1 base, and 4 bases separated the two germline ends. This CDR3 is built from 13 residues. CDR3 nucleotide sequence: TGTGCCAGCAGTGTCTTGAACACCGGGGAGCTGTTTTTT. It specifies CASSVLNTGELFF.

This clonotype came up many times. The chain has TRBV11-2 and TRBJ2-3, with 9 positions matching TRBD2. Trimming took 1 base from V and 0 from J; bases not matched to a gene: 5. The CDR3 spans 17 residues. Germline-derived CDR1 and CDR2 are SGHAT and FQNNGV. The CDR3 region is CASSLAFLAGSTDTQYF. The CDR3 DNA sequence: TGTGCCAGCAGCTTAGCCTTCCTAGCGGGGAGCACAGATACGCAGTATTTT.

There are many counts of this clonotype. V is TRBV2 and J is TRBJ2-6, with 7 positions matching TRBD1. This CDR3 contains 16 residues. Trimming removed 10 bases from V and 1 base from J; junction bases left unmatched: 10. CDR1 is SNHLY and CDR2 is FYNNEI in the germline V gene. This CDR3 reads CAIKGDRDSGANVLTF. In DNA, the CDR3 is TGTGCCATAAAGGGGGACAGAGATTCTGGGGCCAACGTCCTGACTTTC. Supplemented by reference TRBV2 and TRBJ2-6, the full variable domain reads EPEVTQTPSHQVTQMGQEVILRCVPISNHLYFYWYRQILGQKVEFLVSFYNNEISEKSEIFDDQFSVERPDGSNFTLKIRSTKLEDSAMYFCAIKGDRDSGANVLTFGAGSRLTVL.

This clonotype showed up many times. The chain is built from TRBV11-2 and TRBJ2-2; TRBD1 agrees at 10 bases. Germline assignment: CDR1 SGHAT and CDR2 FQNNGV. Trimming removed 6 bases from V and 2 bases from J; junction bases left unmatched: 3. The CDR3 has 15 residues. The CDR3 region is CASSWDRGNTGELFF. The CDR3 DNA follows: TGTGCCAGCAGTTGGGACAGGGGAAACACCGGGGAGCTGTTTTTT. Full variable domain (outside the CDR3, taken from reference TRBV11-2 and TRBJ2-2): EAGVAQSPRYKIIEKRQSVAFWCNPISGHATLYWYQQILGQGPKLLIQFQNNGVVDDSQLPKDRFSAERLKGVDSTLKIQPAKLEDSAVYLCASSWDRGNTGELFFGEGSRLTVL.

The sample holds many counts of this clonotype. The chain recombines TRBV9 with TRBJ2-7; D tentatively reads TRBD1 or TRBD2 (6 bases each). Germline lookup yields CDR1 SGDLS and CDR2 YYNGEE. The CDR3 runs to 14 residues. V was clipped by 3 bases and J by 7 bases, with 17 bases between them. CDR3 sequence: CASSETGAFREQYF. The CDR3 nucleotides are TGTGCCAGCAGCGAGACGGGGGCATTCCGGGAGCAGTACTTC.

This clonotype was found many times. The gene calls are TRBV7-9 and TRBJ1-1; D gene unclear. The CDR3 runs to 16 residues. Germline assignment: CDR1 SEHNR and CDR2 FQNEAQ (reference sequence). Trimming stripped 3 bases from V and 4 bases from J, with 18 bases between. This CDR3 is CASSFLRNNRGTEAFF. The CDR3 DNA reads as TGTGCCAGCAGCTTTCTGCGGAATAACCGGGGCACTGAAGCTTTCTTT.

Many counts were recorded for this clonotype. This chain uses TRBV12-3 or TRBV12-4 with TRBJ1-1; the D is unclear. The length of the CDR3 is 11 residues. Trimming removed 5 bases at V and 4 bases at J, with 5 bases between. The CDR3 nucleotides read TGTGCCAGCAGTCTGAGCACTGAAGCTTTCTTT. Amino acids: CASSLSTEAFF.

The chain carries TRBV4-1 and TRBJ2-5; D is uncertain. The V and J ends lost 1 base and 0 bases respectively, with 9 bases between them. The CDR3 is 15 residues long. From germline, CDR1 is MGHRA and CDR2 YSYEKL. CDR3 in DNA: TGCGCCAGCAGCCAAGTTGGTCAGTACCAAGAGACCCAGTACTTC. Its protein is CASSQVGQYQETQYF.

The chain has TRBV3-1 and TRBJ2-7; D not resolved. CDR1 is LGHDT and CDR2 is YNNKEL in the germline V gene (reference sequence). The ends were cut back, 5 bases at V and 2 bases at J, with 7 bases in the middle. The CDR3 sequence is 12 residues long. The DNA for the CDR3 is TGTGCCAGCAGCGCCAGACCCTACGAGCAGTACTTC. This gives the protein CASSARPYEQYF.

There are many counts of this clonotype. The chain joins TRBV12-3 or TRBV12-4 to TRBJ2-1; 7 nucleotides align to TRBD2. There are 17 residues in the CDR3. After removal of 3 bases from V and 4 bases from J, the junction contained 12 bases not matched to a gene. Here the CDR3 reads CASSLSGQASGYNEQFF. The CDR3 coding sequence is TGTGCCAGCAGTTTGTCTGGTCAAGCTAGCGGTTACAATGAGCAGTTCTTC.

This clonotype was picked up many times. The rearrangement joins TRBV19 to TRBJ2-1, with a tentative D call TRBD1 (6 bases). Trimming shortened V by 6 bases and J by 6 bases, and 18 bases separated the two germline ends. Germline assignment: CDR1 LNHDA and CDR2 SQIVND (reference sequence). The CDR3 sequence is 15 residues long. CDR3: CASSSPGHTPNEQFF. The CDR3 DNA sequence: TGTGCCAGTAGCTCCCCGGGACACACACCCAATGAGCAGTTCTTC.

The chain joins TRBV7-2 to TRBJ2-2, with unresolved D. V lost 3 bases and J lost 5, with 10 bases in between. The CDR3 runs 14 residues. Per the germline V gene, CDR1 is SGHTA and CDR2 is FQGNSA. CDR3 coding DNA: TGTGCCAGCAGCTTGCCCTCGCATACCGGGGAGCTGTTTTTT. Translating it yields CASSLPSHTGELFF.

This clonotype has a count of ten or more. The CDR3 DNA reads TGTGCCAGCAGCTTAGATCGGCAAGATACGCAGTATTTT. Its protein is CASSLDRQDTQYF. J is TRBJ2-3 and V is TRBV11-2, with unresolved D. V lost 0 bases, J lost 5 bases, and 6 bases lay in between. The CDR3 runs 13 residues. CDR1 SGHAT and CDR2 FQNNGV come from the germline V gene.

As concerns this clonotype: A much larger clonotype is one base distant, so this may be a read error. This chain links TRBV28 with TRBJ2-5, with 13 bases lining up with TRBD2. CDR1 and CDR2 (germline): MDHEN, SYDVKM. This CDR3 has 18 residues. The CDR3 DNA reads TGTGCCAACAGTTTCCCCGGGACTAGCGGGAACCCCATGGAGACCCAGTACTTC. This sequence encodes CANSFPGTSGNPMETQYF.

This clonotype was counted many times. The gene calls are TRBV20-1 and TRBJ2-2; no firm D call. Trimming took 4 bases from V and 1 from J, leaving 7 bases between them. Per germline, CDR1 DFQATT and CDR2 SNEGSKA (reference sequence). The CDR3 has 13 residues. The CDR3 region has the DNA TGCAGTGCTATAGCCCAGAACACCGGGGAGCTGTTTTTT. Encoded protein: CSAIAQNTGELFF.

This clonotype was detected many times. Here the CDR3 DNA reads TGTGCCAGCAGCCCGCCAGGGAGGAGAACAGATACGCAGTATTTT. It is translated as CASSPPGRRTDTQYF. The rearrangement uses TRBV7-9 and TRBJ2-3, with D perhaps TRBD2 (6 bases). The CDR3 consists of 15 residues. Trimming took off 5 bases at V and 3 bases at J, with 15 bases between the two ends. Looked up from germline, CDR1 is SEHNR and CDR2 is FQNEAQ (reference sequence). Full variable domain (missing parts from reference TRBV7-9 and TRBJ2-3): DTGVSQNPRHKITKRGQNVTFRCDPISEHNRLYWYRQTLGQGPEFLTYFQNEAQLEKSRLLSDRFSAERPKGSFSTLEIQRTEQGDSAMYLCASSPPGRRTDTQYFGPGTRLTVL.

This clonotype has ten or more counts. The rearrangement joins TRBV10-3 to TRBJ2-7; possible D gene TRBD2, 6 bases. The CDR3 totals 15 residues. The V end lost 10 bases, the J end lost 0 bases, and 19 bases lay between the germline ends. The germline CDR1 and CDR2 sequences are ENHRY and SYGVKD. CDR3: CASLASAHSSYEQYF. CDR3 sequence (DNA): TGTGCCAGCCTAGCTAGCGCCCATAGCTCCTACGAGCAGTACTTC.

The chain employs TRBV7-2 and TRBJ2-7; D is ambiguous. This CDR3 spans 13 amino acids. V was pared by 1 base and J by 0 bases, with 4 bases between. Germline CDR1 reads SGHTA; CDR2 reads FQGNSA. In nucleotides, the CDR3 is TGTGCCAGCAGCTTAGTTATCTCCTACGAGCAGTACTTC. It translates to CASSLVISYEQYF. Full variable domain (rest looked up from reference TRBV7-2 and TRBJ2-7): GAGVSQSPSNKVTEKGKDVELRCDPISGHTALYWYRQSLGQGLEFLIYFQGNSAPDKSGLPSDRFSAERTGGSVSTLTIQRTQQEDSAVYLCASSLVISYEQYFGPGTRLTVT.